A single sample gave rise to the 18 T cell receptor beta chains below, sequenced in a study of blood T cell repertoires in COVID-19. The method was immunoSEQ multiplex PCR; TCRdb's version includes in-frame clones alone and lacks a portion of them. The sample carries 120,000 or so clones, 87% recorded once. The specimen sequenced was peripheral blood. Receptors were obtained from a human donor in a cohort sampled during active COVID-19.

The chain combines TRBV9 with TRBJ2-1; the match to TRBD2 covers 11 bases. The V and J ends lost 3 bases and 10 bases, in that order; junction bases with no gene match: 3. The CDR3 has 13 amino acids. Per the germline V gene, CDR1 is SGDLS and CDR2 is YYNGEE. DNA of the CDR3: TGTGCCAGCAGCGGTAGCGGGAGGGCAGAGCAGTTCTTC. It specifies CASSGSGRAEQFF.

The V and J genes are TRBV7-3 and TRBJ2-1; TRBD2 is a possible D gene (6 bases). V was trimmed by 4 bases and J by 7 bases, leaving 17 bases between them. CDR1 and CDR2 from the germline V gene are SGHTA and FQGTGA. The CDR3 runs to 15 residues. CDR3 in amino acids: CASSSQGLLGNEQFF. DNA of the CDR3: TGTGCCAGCAGCTCTCAGGGACTTCTGGGGAATGAGCAGTTCTTC.

The chain links TRBV2 to TRBJ2-7; D gene ambiguous. The V end lost 2 bases, the J end lost 1 base, and 3 bases lay between the germline ends. Germline V lookup: CDR1 SNHLY, CDR2 FYNNEI. The CDR3 runs 12 residues. CDR3 loop: CASSELSYEQYF. CDR3 DNA sequence: TGTGCCAGCAGTGAACTTTCCTACGAGCAGTACTTC.

The rearrangement joins TRBV28 to TRBJ2-7, with a weak D call TRBD2 (5 bases). The CDR3 has 13 residues. V lost 2 bases to trimming and J lost 12 bases, with 17 bases between them. Germline V CDR1 and CDR2: MDHEN, SYDVKM. Here the CDR3 reads CASSLGGLPGPYF. Here the CDR3 DNA reads TGTGCCAGCAGTTTAGGCGGACTGCCGGGTCCGTACTTC.

This clone was seen only once. The J gene is TRBJ2-2, the V gene TRBV27; tentative D call: TRBD2 (5 bases). Germline V gene data show CDR1 as MNHEY and CDR2 as SMNVEV (reference sequence). The CDR3 has 16 amino acids. V was pared by 1 base and J by 5 bases, with 14 bases between. In DNA form, the CDR3 reads TGTGCCAGCAGTTTATATTCAAGGGAGCGGACCGGGGAGCTGTTTTTT. Translating it yields CASSLYSRERTGELFF.

The J gene is TRBJ1-5, the V gene TRBV5-4, with 7 bases identical to TRBD1. After removal of 4 bases from V and 4 bases from J, the junction contained 5 bases not matched to a gene. The length of the CDR3 is 14 residues. Germline V lookup: CDR1 SGHNT, CDR2 YYREEE (reference sequence). Here the CDR3 reads CASSAGTANQPQHF. The CDR3 nucleotides read TGTGCCAGCAGCGCCGGGACAGCAAATCAGCCCCAGCATTTT.

The V and J genes are TRBV9 and TRBJ1-6; 9 nucleotides match TRBD1. Per germline, CDR1 SGDLS and CDR2 YYNGEE. J gave up 4 bases and V 2 bases, and 4 bases lay outside the gene matches. This CDR3 region has 16 residues. The CDR3 region has the DNA TGTGCCAGCAGCGTGACCGGGACAGGGTATAATTCACCCCTCCACTTT. Protein sequence: CASSVTGTGYNSPLHF. Full variable domain (missing parts from reference TRBV9 and TRBJ1-6): DSGVTQTPKHLITATGQRVTLRCSPRSGDLSVYWYQQSLDQGLQFLIQYYNGEERAKGNILERFSAQQFPDLHSELNLSSLELGDSALYFCASSVTGTGYNSPLHFGNGTRLTVT.

This rearrangement joins TRBV5-4 to TRBJ2-7; TRBD2 matches 14 bases. This CDR3 contains 17 residues. Germline V gene lookup returns CDR1 SGHNT and CDR2 YYREEE (reference sequence). The ends lost 3 bases at V and 3 bases at J; junction bases unmatched: 8. The CDR3 sequence is CASSSGGLAGAYYEQYF. Here the CDR3 DNA reads TGTGCCAGCAGCTCGGGGGGACTAGCGGGGGCTTACTACGAGCAGTACTTC.

The chain employs TRBV11-2 and TRBJ2-1; 10 bases align to TRBD1. CDR1 is SGHAT, CDR2 FQNNGV, per germline. V shed 1 base, J shed 12 bases, and the junction held 15 bases outside the gene matches. The length of the CDR3 is 17 residues. CDR3 protein: CASSLVLGQGGRGRQFF. In DNA, the CDR3 is TGTGCCAGCAGCTTAGTTTTAGGACAGGGGGGCCGTGGGAGGCAGTTCTTC.

This clone was seen just once. This sequence joins TRBV6-2 or TRBV6-3 and TRBJ1-1, with unresolved D. Germline lookup yields CDR1 MNHEY and CDR2 SVGEGT. Deletions cut 5 bases from V and 1 base from J, with 5 bases between. CDR3 length: 12 amino acids. CDR3 DNA sequence: TGTGCCAGCAGTCGCAGGAACACTGAAGCTTTCTTT. Amino acid sequence: CASSRRNTEAFF.

The chain couples TRBV4-1 to TRBJ2-3, with TRBD1 matching 7 bases. Looked up from germline, CDR1 is MGHRA and CDR2 is YSYEKL. This CDR3 region has 14 residues. Trimming took 1 base from V and 5 from J; bases not matched to a gene: 3. The CDR3 here is CASSQGTGVDTQYF. DNA for the CDR3: TGCGCCAGCAGCCAAGGTACAGGGGTAGATACGCAGTATTTT.

The V and J genes are TRBV28 and TRBJ1-5; TRBD1 is a possible D gene (6 bases). CDR3 length equals 17 residues. Per germline, CDR1 MDHEN and CDR2 SYDVKM. V lost 2 bases, J lost 2 bases, and 16 bases lay in between. The CDR3: CASSLPPRGHGNQPQHF. DNA of the CDR3: TGTGCCAGCAGTTTACCCCCGCGGGGGCACGGCAATCAGCCCCAGCATTTT.

This rearrangement joins TRBV27 to TRBJ2-2; 15 positions agree with TRBD2. Germline loops: CDR1 MNHEY, CDR2 SMNVEV (reference sequence). The CDR3 runs to 19 residues. V shed 5 bases, J shed 0 bases, and the junction held 7 bases outside the gene matches. CDR3 region: CASSLAGLAGGANTGELFF. CDR3 in DNA: TGTGCCAGCAGTCTCGCGGGACTAGCGGGGGGTGCGAACACCGGGGAGCTGTTTTTT.

V usage is TRBV6-1 and J usage is TRBJ1-5, with D possibly being TRBD1 (5 bases). The V end lost 0 bases, the J end lost 4 bases, and 16 bases lay between the germline ends. This CDR3 is 17 amino acids long. Germline-derived CDR1 and CDR2 are MNHNS and SASEGT. This CDR3 reads CASSEARGLVRNQPQHF. The DNA for the CDR3 is TGTGCCAGCAGTGAAGCGCGGGGGTTAGTCCGGAATCAGCCCCAGCATTTT.

The rearrangement uses TRBV3-1 (or the pseudogene TRBV3-2) and TRBJ1-3, with 10 bases that match TRBD1. V was pared by 5 bases and J by 2 bases, with 6 bases of the junction left unmatched. Germline V gives CDR1 LGHDT, CDR2 YNNKEL (reference sequence). The CDR3 is 16 amino acids. The CDR3 protein is CASSATGTGAGNTIYF. CDR3 nucleotides: TGTGCCAGCAGCGCAACCGGGACAGGGGCTGGAAACACCATATATTTT.

The gene calls are TRBV5-6 and TRBJ2-3, with TRBD2 as a possible D gene (5 bases). Trimming removed 1 base at V and 7 bases at J, with 13 bases between. Germline V gives CDR1 SGHDT, CDR2 YYEEEE. This CDR3 is 14 amino acids long. CDR3 amino acids: CASSLSGVRNTQYF. In DNA, the CDR3 is TGTGCCAGCAGCTTGAGCGGAGTTCGCAATACGCAGTATTTT.

This clone was found a few times. The rearrangement joins TRBV7-8 to TRBJ2-7; D unresolved. CDR1 is SGHVS, CDR2 FQNEAQ, per germline. Trimming stripped 6 bases from V and 2 bases from J, with 5 bases between. CDR3 length equals 11 residues. Here the CDR3 reads CASSVTYEQYF. The CDR3 nucleotides are TGTGCCAGCAGTGTTACCTACGAGCAGTACTTC. The full variable domain, with the rest looked up from reference TRBV7-8 and TRBJ2-7, is GAGVSQSPRYKVAKRGQDVALRCDPISGHVSLFWYQQALGQGPEFLTYFQNEAQLDKSGLPSDRFFAERPEGSVSTLKIQRTQQEDSAVYLCASSVTYEQYFGPGTRLTVT.

The chain links TRBV7-2 to TRBJ1-2; D is perhaps TRBD1 (6 bases). Germline V lookup: CDR1 SGHTA, CDR2 FQGNSA. Trimming took off 1 base at V and 7 bases at J, with 13 bases between the two ends. This CDR3 is built from 14 residues. The chain's CDR3 is CASSLGHTGFGYTF. As DNA, the CDR3 is TGTGCCAGCAGCTTAGGCCACACAGGGTTTGGCTACACCTTC.